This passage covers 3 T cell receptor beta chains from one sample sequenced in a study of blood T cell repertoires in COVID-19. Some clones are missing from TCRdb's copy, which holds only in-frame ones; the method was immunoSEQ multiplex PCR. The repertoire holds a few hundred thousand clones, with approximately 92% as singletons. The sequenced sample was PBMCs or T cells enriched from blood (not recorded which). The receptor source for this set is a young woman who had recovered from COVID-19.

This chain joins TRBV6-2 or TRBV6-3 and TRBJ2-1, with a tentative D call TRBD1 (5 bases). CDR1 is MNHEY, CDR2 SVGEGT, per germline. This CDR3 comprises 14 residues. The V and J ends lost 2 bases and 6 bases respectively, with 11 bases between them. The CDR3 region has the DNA TGTGCCAGCAGTTACGTGGCAGGGCGCAATGAGCAGTTCTTC. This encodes CASSYVAGRNEQFF.

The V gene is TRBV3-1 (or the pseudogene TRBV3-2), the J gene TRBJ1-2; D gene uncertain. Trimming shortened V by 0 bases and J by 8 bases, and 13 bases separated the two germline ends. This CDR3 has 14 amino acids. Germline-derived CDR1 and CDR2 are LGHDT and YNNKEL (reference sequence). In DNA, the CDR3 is TGTGCCAGCAGCCAAGATCTAGTTGGTCGAGGCTACACCTTC. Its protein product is CASSQDLVGRGYTF.

The CDR3 loop is CATSGRPGEVYGYTF. CDR3 DNA sequence: TGTGCCACCAGCGGACGACCTGGGGAGGTCTATGGCTACACCTTC. The genes are TRBV15 and TRBJ1-2; D is uncertain. The length of the CDR3 is 15 residues. The V end lost 5 bases, the J end lost 4 bases, and 17 bases lay between the germline ends. Germline CDR1 reads LNHNV; CDR2 reads YYDKDF (reference sequence).